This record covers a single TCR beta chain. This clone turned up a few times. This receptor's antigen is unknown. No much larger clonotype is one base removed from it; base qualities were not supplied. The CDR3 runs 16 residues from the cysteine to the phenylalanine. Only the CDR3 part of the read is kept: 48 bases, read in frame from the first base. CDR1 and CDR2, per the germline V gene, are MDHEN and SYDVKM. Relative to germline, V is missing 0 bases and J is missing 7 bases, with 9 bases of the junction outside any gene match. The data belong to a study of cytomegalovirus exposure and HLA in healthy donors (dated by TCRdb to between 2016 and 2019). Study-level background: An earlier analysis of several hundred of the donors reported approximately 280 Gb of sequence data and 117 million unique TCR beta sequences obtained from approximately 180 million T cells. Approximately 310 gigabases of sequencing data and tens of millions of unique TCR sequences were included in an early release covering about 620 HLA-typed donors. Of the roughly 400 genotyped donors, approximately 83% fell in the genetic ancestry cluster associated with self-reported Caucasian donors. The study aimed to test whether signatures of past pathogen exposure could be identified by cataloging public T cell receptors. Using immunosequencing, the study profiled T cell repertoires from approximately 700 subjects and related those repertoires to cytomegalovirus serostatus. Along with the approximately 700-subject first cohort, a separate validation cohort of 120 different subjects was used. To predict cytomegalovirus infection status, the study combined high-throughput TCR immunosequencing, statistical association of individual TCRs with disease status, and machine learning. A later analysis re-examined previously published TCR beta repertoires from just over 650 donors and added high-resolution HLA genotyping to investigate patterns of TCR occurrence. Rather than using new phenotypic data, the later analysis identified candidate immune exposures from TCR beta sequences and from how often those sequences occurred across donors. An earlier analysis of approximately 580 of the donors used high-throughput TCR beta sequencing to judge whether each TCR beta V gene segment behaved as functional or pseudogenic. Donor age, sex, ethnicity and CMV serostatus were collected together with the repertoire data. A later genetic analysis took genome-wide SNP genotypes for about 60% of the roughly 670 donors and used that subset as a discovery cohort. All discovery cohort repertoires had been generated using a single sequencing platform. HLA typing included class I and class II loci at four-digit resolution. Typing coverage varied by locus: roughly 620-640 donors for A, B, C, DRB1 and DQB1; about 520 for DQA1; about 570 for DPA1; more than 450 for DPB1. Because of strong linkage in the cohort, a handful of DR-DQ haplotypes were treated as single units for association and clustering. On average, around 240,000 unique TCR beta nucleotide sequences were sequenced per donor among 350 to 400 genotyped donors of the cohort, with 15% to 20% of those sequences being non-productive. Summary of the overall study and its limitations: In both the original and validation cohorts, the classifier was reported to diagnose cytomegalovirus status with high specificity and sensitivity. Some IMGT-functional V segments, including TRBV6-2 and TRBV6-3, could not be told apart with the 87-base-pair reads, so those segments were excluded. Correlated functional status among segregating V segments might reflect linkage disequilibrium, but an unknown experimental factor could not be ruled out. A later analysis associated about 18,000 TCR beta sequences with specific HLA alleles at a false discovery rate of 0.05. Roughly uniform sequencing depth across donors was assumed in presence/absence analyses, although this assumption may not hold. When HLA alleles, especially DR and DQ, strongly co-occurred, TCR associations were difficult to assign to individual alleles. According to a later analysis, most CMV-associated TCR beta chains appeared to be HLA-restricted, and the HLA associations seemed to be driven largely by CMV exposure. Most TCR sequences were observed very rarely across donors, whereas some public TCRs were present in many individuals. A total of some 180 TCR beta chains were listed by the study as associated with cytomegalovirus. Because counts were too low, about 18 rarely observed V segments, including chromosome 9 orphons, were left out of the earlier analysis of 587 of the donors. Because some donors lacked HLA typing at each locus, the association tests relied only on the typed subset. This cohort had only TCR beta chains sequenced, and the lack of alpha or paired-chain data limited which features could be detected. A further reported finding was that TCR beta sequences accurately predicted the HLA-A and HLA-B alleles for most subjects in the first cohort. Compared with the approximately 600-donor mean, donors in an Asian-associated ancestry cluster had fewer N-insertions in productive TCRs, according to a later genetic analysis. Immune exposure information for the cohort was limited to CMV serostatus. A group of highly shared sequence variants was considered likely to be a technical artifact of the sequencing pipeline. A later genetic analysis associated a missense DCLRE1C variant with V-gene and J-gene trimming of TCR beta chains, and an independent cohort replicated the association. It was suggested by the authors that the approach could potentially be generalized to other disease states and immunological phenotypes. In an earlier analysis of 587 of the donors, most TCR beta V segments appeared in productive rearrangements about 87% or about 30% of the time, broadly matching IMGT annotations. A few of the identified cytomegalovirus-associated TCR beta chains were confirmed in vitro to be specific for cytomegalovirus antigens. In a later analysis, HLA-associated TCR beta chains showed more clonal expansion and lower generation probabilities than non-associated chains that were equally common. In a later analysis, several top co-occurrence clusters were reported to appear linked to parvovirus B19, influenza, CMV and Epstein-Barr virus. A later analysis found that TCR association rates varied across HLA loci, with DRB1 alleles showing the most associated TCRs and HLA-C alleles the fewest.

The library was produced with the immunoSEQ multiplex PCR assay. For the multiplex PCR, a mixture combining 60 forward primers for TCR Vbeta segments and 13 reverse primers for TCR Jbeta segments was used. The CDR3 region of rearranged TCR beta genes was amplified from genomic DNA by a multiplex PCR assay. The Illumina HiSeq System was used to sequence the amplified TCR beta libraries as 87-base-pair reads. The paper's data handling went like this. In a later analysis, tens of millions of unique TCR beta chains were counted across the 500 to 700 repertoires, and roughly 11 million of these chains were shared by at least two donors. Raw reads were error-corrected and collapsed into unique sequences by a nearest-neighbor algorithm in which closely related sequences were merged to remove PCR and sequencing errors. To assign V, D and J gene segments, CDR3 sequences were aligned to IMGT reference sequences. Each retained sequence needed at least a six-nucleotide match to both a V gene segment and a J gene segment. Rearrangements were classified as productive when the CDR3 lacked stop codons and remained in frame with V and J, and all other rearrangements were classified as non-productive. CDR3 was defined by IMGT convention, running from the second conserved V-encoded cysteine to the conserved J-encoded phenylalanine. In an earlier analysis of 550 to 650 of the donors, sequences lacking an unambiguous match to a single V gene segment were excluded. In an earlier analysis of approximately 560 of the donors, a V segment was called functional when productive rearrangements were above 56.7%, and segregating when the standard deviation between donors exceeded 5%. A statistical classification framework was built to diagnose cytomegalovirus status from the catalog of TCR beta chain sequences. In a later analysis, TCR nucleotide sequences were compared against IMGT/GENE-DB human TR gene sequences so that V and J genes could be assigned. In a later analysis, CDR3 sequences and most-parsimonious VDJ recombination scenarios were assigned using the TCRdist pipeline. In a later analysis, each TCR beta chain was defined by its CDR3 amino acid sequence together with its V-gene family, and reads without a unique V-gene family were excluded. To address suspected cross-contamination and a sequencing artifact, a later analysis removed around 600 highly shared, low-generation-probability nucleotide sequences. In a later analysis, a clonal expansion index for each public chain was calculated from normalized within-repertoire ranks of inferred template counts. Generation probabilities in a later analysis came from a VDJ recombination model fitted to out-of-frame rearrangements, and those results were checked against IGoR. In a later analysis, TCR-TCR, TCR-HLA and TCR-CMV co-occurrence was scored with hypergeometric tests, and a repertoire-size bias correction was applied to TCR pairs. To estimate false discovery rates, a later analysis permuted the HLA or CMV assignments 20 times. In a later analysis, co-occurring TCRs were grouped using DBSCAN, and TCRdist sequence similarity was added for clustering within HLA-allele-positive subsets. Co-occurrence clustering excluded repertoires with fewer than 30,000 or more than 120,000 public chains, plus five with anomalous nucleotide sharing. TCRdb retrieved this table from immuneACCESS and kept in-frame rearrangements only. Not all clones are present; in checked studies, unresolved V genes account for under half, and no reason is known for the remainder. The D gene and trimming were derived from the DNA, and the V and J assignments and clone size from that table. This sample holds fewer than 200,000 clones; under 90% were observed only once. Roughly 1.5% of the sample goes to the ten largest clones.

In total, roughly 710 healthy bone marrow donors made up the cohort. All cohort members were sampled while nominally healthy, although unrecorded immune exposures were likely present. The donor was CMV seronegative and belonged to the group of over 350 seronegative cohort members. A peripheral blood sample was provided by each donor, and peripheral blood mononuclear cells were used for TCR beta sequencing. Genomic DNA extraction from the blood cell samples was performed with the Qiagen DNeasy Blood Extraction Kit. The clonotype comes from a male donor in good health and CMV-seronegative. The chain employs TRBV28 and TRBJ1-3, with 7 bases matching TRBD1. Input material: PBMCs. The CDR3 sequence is CASSLWSGQRSNTIYF. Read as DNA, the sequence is TGTGCCAGCAGTTTATGGTCGGGACAGCGTTCCAACACCATATATTTT.